This TCR beta chain is drawn from a study of blood T cell repertoires in COVID-19. Study as a whole: Donors in the United States, Italy and Spain gave samples during acute or convalescent COVID-19. Nucleic acid was either cDNA or gDNA, and it came from T cells, B-cell-depleted T cells, or PBMCs.

Germline V CDR1 and CDR2: MGHRA, YSYEKL. This CDR3 has 13 residues. Trimming took off 2 bases at V and 0 bases at J, with 5 bases between the two ends. Original processing notes: Estimated nucleated cell counts came from reference gene primer amplification. Generated by immunoSEQ multiplex PCR, the TCRdb table keeps only in-frame clones and is missing some. D and trimming come from the DNA, and the V and J calls and clone size come from that table. The profile shows 95,000 to 150,000 clones, around 81% of them singletons. Material for sequencing was peripheral blood. The rearrangement joins TRBV4-1 to TRBJ2-7; no firm D call. This receptor was identified in a woman between 45 and 60 years old with acute or convalescent COVID-19. This CDR3 reads CASSQTDSYEQYF. The CDR3 DNA is TGCGCCAGCAGCCAAACTGACTCCTACGAGCAGTACTTC.